This T cell receptor (beta chain) was observed in a study of response to subunit inactivated influenza vaccine. Study-level findings and limits: New T cells are recruited in small numbers by each seasonal influenza vaccination, according to the authors' suggestion.

This clonotype was detected only a few times. Its specificity is unknown. Trimming cost V 11 bases and J 4 bases; bases outside gene matches: 9. The CDR3 sequence is 14 residues long. The germline CDR1 and CDR2 sequences are SEHNR and FQNEAQ (reference sequence). MiXCR was run by TCRdb on the RT-PCR reads, yielding one entry per CDR3 protein. The sample shows hundreds of thousands of distinct CDR3 sequences, approximately 15% of them seen only once. The chain links TRBV7-9 to TRBJ2-4; 9 nucleotides line up with TRBD1. The material sequenced was PBMCs from blood, taken 14 days before vaccination. The origin of this receptor is a man aged 50-59 years who received an inactivated influenza vaccine. The CDR3 region is CASQPDRGKNIQYF. The CDR3 coding sequence is TGTGCCTCCCAACCAGACAGGGGGAAAAACATTCAGTACTTC.